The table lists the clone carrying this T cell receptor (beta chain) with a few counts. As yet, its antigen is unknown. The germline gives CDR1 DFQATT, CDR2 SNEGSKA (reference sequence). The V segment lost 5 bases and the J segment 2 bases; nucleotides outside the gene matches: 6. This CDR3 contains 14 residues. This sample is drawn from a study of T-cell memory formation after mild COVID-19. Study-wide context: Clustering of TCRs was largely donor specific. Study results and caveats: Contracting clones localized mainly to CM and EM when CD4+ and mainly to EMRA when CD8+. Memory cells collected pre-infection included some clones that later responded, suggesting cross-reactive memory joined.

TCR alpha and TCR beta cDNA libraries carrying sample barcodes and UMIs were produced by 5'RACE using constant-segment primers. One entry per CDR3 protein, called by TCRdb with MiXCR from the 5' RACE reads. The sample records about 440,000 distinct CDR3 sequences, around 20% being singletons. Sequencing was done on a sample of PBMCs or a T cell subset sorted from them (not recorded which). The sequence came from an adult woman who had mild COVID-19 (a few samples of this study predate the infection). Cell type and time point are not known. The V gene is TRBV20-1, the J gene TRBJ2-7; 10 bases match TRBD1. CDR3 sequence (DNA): TGCAGTGCTGACAGGGGGCCGAGTACCTACGAGCAGTACTTC. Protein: CSADRGPSTYEQYF.